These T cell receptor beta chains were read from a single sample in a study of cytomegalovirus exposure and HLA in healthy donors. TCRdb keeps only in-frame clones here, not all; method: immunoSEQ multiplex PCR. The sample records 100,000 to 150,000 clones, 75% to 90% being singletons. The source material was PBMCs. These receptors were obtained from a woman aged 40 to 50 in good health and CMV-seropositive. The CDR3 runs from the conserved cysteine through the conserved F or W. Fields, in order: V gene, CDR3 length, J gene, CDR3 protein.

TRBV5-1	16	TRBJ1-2	CASSLVVGDRNYGYTF
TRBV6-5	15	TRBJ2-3	CASSLRTGLPDTQYF
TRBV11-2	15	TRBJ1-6	CASSLLASLNSPLHF
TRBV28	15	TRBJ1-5	CASSRRQGENQPQHF
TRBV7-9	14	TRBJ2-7	CASSPRTGSYEQYF
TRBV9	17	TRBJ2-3	CASGPSGRAGITDTQYF
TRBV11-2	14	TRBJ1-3	CASSRTGSGNTIYF
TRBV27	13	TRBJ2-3	CASSFSPEGGQYF
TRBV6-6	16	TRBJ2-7	CASSKAGLAGVGEQYF
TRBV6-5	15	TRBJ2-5	CASTAWTGTQETQYF
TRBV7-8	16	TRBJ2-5	CASSLARRGGRETQYF
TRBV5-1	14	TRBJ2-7	CASSSTGQAYEQYF
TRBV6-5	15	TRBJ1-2	CASRTNGQGARGYTF
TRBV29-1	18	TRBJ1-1	CSVEIYIRASGSGTEAFF
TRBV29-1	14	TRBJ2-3	CSAAGTPFTDTQYF
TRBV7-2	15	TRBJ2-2	CASSIQGANTGELFF
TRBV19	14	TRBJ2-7	CATSTSGGPYEQYF
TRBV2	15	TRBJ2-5	CASSERTSGQETQYF
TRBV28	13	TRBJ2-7	CASLGQPYYEQYF
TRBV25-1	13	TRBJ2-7	CASSEFGTYEQYF
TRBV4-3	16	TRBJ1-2	CASSQDLSGSRYGYTF
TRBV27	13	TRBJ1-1	CASSLPGAGEAFF
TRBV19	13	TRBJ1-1	CASSISHRSEAFF
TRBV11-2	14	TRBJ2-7	CASSLFGGSYEQYF
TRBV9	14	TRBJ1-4	CASSKVEANEKLFF
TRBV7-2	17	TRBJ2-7	CASSEYGLAGGPYEQYF
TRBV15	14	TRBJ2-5	CATSRDPRGETQYF
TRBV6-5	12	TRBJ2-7	CATRWTGQEQYF
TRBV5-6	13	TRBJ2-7	CASSLALRDEQYF
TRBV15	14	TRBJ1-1	CATSSRTANTEAFF
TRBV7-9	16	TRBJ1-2	CASSLRAQGAFYGYTF
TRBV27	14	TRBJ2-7	CASSLLAGGYEQYF
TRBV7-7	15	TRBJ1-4	CASSLRQGLNEKLFF
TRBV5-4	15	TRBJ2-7	CASSSSSSWAYEQYF
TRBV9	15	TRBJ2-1	CASGITGGPYNEQFF
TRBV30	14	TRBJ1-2	CAWRGDGGDYGYTF
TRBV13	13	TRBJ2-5	CASSSDRQETQYF
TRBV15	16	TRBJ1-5	CATSRDLRGTSQPQHF
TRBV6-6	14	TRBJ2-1	CASSSGPSYNEQFF
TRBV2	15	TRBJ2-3	CASSDRRGGWDTQYF
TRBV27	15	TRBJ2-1	CASSPWTSQTVEQFF
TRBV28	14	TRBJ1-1	CASSSTGDWTEAFF
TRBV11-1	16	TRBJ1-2	CASRHLGQGLNYGYTF
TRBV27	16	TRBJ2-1	CASSSHWRGSYNEQFF
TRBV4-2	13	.	CASSPAGEREQYF
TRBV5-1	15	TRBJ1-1	CASSLGTGLYTEAFF
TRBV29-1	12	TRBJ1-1	CSVEWFDGEAFF
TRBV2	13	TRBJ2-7	CASGKEGSYEQYF
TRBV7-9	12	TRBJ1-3	CASTPSGNTIYF
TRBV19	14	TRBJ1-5	CASSPRGGHQPQHF
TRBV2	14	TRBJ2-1	CASTGLAGGYEQFF
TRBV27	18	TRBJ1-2	CASSLLGMGDRTNYGYTF
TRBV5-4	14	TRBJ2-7	CASSLSGLAYEQYF
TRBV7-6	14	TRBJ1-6	CASSLRGRDSPLHF
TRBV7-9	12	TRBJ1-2	CASGVQGAGYTF
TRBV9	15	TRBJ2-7	CASSVDGGSSYEQYF
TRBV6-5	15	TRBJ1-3	CASKPAGGLGNTIYF
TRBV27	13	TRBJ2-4	CASSFPGGNIQYF
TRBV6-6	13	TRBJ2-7	CASSVQGNYEQYF
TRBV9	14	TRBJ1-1	CASSVGGQNTEAFF